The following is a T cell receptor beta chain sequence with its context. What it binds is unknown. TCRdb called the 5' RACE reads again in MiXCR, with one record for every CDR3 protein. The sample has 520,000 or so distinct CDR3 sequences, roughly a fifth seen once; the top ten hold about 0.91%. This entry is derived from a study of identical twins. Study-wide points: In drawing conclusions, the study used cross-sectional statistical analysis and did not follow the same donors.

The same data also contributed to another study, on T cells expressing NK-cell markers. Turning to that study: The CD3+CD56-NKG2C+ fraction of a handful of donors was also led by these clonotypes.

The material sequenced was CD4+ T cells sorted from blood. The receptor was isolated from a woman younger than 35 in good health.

Here the CDR3 reads CASTLTSGKETQYF. DNA for the CDR3: TGTGCCAGCACCCTAACTAGCGGGAAAGAGACCCAGTACTTC. This rearrangement joins TRBV12-3 or TRBV12-4 to TRBJ2-5, with TRBD2 identical over 10 bases. Unmatched junction bases numbered 5, after V lost 7 bases and J lost 3 bases. The CDR3 has 14 amino acids.